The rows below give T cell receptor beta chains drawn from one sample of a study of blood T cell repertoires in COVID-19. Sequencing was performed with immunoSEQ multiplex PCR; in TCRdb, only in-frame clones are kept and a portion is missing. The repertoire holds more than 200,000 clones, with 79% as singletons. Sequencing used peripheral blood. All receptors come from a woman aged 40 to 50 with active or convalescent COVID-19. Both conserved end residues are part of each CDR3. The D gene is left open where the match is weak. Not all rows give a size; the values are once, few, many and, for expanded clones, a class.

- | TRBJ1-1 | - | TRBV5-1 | CASSPLAGTEAFF | TGCGCCAGCAGCCCATTGGCGGGGACTGAAGCTTTCTTT
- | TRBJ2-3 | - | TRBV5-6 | CASSPGQILTDTQYF | TGTGCCAGCAGCCCCGGACAGATCCTAACAGATACGCAGTATTTT
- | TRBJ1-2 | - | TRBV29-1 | CSFTIGDTRSYTF | TGCAGTTTTACCATCGGGGATACGCGGAGCTACACCTTC
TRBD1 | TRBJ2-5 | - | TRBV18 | CASSPGTGFETQYF | TGTGCCAGCTCACCAGGGACAGGATTTGAGACCCAGTACTTC
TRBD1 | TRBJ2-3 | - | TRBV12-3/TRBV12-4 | CASRGTVGTQYF | TGTGCCAGCAGAGGGACAGTAGGTACGCAGTATTTT
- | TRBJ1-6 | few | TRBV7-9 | CASSLEQYNSPLHF | TGTGCCAGCAGCTTAGAACAGTATAATTCACCCCTCCACTTT
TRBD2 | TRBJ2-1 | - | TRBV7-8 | CASTATSGGVYNEQFF | TGTGCCAGCACCGCGACTAGCGGGGGAGTCTACAATGAGCAGTTCTTC
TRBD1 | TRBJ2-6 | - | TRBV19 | CASSIGTGGSGANVLTF | TGTGCCAGTAGTATAGGGACAGGAGGCTCTGGGGCCAACGTCCTGACTTTC
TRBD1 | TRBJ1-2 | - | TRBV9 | CASSGRTGTGSGYTF | TGTGCCAGCAGCGGTCGGACCGGGACAGGGAGCGGCTACACCTTC
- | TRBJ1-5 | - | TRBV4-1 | CASSQDRRRPQHF | TGCGCCAGCAGCCAAGATCGGCGGCGGCCCCAGCATTTT
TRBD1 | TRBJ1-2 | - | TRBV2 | CASSLTGGPTKFNYGYTF | TGTGCCAGTAGCCTCACAGGGGGACCGACTAAATTTAACTATGGCTACACCTTC
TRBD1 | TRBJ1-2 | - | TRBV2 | CASSERTGGGYGYTF | TGTGCCAGCAGTGAAAGGACAGGGGGCGGGTATGGCTACACCTTC
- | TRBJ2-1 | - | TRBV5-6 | CASSGGTYYNEQFF | TGTGCCAGCAGCGGTGGGACATACTACAATGAGCAGTTCTTC
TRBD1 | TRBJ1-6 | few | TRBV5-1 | CASSLSRGNSPLHF | TGCGCCAGCAGCTTGAGCAGGGGGAATTCACCCCTCCACTTT
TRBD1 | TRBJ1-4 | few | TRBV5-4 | CASSLGQGAAEKLFF | TGTGCCAGCAGCTTGGGTCAGGGGGCAGCTGAAAAACTGTTTTTT
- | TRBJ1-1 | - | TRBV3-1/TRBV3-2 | CASSPLQGSTEAFF | TGTGCCAGCAGCCCGTTACAGGGATCCACTGAAGCTTTCTTT
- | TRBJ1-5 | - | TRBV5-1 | CASSETGGGEHF | TGCGCCAGCAGCGAGACAGGAGGTGGAGAGCATTTT
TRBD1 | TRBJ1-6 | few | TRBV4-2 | CASSPLNRGATYSPLHF | TGTGCCAGCAGCCCCCTAAACAGGGGAGCGACTTATTCACCCCTCCACTTT
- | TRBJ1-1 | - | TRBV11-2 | CASSLVRISEAFF | TGTGCCAGCAGCTTAGTCAGGATCTCTGAAGCTTTCTTT
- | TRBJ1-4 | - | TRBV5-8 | CASSPGRGATNEKLFF | TGTGCCAGCAGCCCTGGGAGGGGTGCAACTAATGAAAAACTGTTTTTT
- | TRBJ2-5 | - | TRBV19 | CASSIMGTSQETQYF | TGTGCCAGTAGTATAATGGGGACATCCCAAGAGACCCAGTACTTC
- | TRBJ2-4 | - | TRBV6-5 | CASSYSRGENIQYF | TGTGCCAGCAGTTACTCCAGGGGCGAAAACATTCAGTACTTC
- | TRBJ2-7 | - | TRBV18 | CASSPAGGGEQYF | TGTGCCAGCTCACCAGCAGGGGGAGGCGAGCAGTACTTC
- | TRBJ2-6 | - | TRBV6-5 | CASNNRFSGANVLTF | TGTGCCAGCAATAACAGGTTCTCTGGGGCCAACGTCCTGACTTTC
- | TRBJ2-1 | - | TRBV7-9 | CASSPGKGRNEQFF | TGTGCCAGCAGCCCGGGGAAAGGGCGGAATGAGCAGTTCTTC
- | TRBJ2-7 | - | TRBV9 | CASSPRQSSYEQYF | TGTGCCAGCAGCCCCCGACAGAGCTCCTACGAGCAGTACTTC
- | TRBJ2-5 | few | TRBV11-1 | CASSSGWSGETQYF | TGTGCCAGCAGCTCAGGATGGAGCGGAGAGACCCAGTACTTC
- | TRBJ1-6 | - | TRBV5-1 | CASSLDGGDSPLHF | TGCGCCAGCAGCTTGGACGGGGGAGACTCACCCCTCCACTTT
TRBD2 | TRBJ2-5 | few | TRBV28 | CASSFGDYSTETQYF | TGTGCCAGCAGTTTTGGGGACTACTCTACGGAGACCCAGTACTTC
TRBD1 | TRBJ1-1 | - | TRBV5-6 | CASSLGGDRATDTEAFF | TGTGCCAGCAGCTTGGGCGGGGACAGGGCGACGGACACTGAAGCTTTCTTT
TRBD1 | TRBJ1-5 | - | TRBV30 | CAWSEQGPQPQHF | TGTGCCTGGAGCGAACAGGGGCCTCAGCCCCAGCATTTT
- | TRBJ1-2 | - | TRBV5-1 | CASSSEGGSPSGYTF | TGCGCCAGCAGCTCGGAAGGGGGTTCGCCATCAGGCTACACCTTC
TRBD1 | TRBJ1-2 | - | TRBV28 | CASSISNRGYGYTF | TGTGCCAGCAGTATATCGAACAGGGGCTATGGCTACACCTTC